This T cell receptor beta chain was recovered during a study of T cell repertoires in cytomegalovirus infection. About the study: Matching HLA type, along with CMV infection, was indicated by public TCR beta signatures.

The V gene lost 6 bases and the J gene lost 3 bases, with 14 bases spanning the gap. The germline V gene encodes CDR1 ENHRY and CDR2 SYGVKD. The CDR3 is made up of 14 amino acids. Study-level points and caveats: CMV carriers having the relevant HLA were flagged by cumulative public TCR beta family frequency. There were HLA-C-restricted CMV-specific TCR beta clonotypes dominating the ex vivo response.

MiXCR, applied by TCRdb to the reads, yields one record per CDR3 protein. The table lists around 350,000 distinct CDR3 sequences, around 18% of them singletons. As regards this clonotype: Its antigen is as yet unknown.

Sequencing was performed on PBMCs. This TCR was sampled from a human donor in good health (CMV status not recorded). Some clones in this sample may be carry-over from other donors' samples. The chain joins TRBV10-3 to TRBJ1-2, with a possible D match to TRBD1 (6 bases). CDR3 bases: TGTGCCATCAGCCCGGGGGCAACGGACTATGGCTACACCTTC. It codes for CAISPGATDYGYTF.